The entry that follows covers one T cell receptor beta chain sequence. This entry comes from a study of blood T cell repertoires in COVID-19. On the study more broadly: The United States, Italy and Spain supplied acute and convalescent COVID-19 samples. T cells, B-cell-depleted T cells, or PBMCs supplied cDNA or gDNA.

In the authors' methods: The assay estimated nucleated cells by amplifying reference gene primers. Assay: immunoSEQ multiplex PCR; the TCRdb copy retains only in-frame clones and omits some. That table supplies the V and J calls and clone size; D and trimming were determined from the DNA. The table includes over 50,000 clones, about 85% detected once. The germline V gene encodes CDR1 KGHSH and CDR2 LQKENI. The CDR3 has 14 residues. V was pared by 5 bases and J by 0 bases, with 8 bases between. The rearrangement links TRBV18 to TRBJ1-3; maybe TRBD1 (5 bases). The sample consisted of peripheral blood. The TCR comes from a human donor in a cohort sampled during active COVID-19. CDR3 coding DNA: TGTGCCAGCTCAGAAGGGGCCTCTGGAAACACCATATATTTT. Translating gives CASSEGASGNTIYF.